Below, 32 T cell receptor beta chains from the same sample are listed, as sequenced in a study of control samples from healthy donors and cancer patients. Profiled with immunoSEQ multiplex PCR; TCRdb holds only in-frame clones, not every one. The sample records about 130,000 clones, over 75% being singletons. The sequencing sample was made of blood. These receptors originate from a man aged 18 to 30 in good health.

In its sample, this clone was seen a few times. The chain recombines TRBV6-4 with TRBJ1-6, with D perhaps matching TRBD1 (6 bases). The V end lost 5 bases, the J end lost 7 bases, and 9 bases lay between the germline ends. The CDR3 extends over 13 amino acids. Germline V gene lookup returns CDR1 MRHNA and CDR2 SNTAGT. CDR3 in amino acids: CASSTGSNSPLHF. In nucleotides, the CDR3 is TGTGCCAGCAGTACAGGGTCCAATTCACCCCTCCACTTT.

V gene TRBV11-3 combines with J gene TRBJ2-5; weak D call: TRBD1 (6 bases). The CDR3 has 14 residues. V lost 5 bases, J lost 0 bases, and 10 bases lay in between. Germline CDR1 and CDR2: SGHNT and YENEEA. The CDR3 loop reads CASSLGQNQETQYF. The CDR3 nucleotides are TGTGCCAGCAGCCTCGGACAGAACCAAGAGACCCAGTACTTC.

The V call is TRBV12-3 or TRBV12-4, the J call TRBJ1-2, with D unresolved. The CDR3 is made up of 12 amino acids. V was clipped by 5 bases and J by 8 bases, with 12 bases between them. The CDR3, as DNA: TGTGCCAGCAGTCCTACGGGGTGGGGCTACACCTTC. Amino acid sequence: CASSPTGWGYTF.

V and J are TRBV27 and TRBJ2-5; possibly TRBD1 for D (5 bases). Between the trimmed V and J ends, which lost 5 bases and 5 bases, there was a span of 12 bases. Per the germline V gene, CDR1 is MNHEY and CDR2 is SMNVEV (reference sequence). The CDR3 has 13 amino acids. The CDR3 loop is CASSPGRAETQYF. The CDR3 DNA follows: TGTGCCAGCAGTCCCGGCAGGGCGGAGACCCAGTACTTC.

This clone was seen a single time. The J gene is TRBJ1-2, the V gene TRBV3-1 (or the pseudogene TRBV3-2); unclear D gene. CDR3 length: 11 residues. The germline V and J ends were trimmed by 1 base and 7 bases, with 4 bases remaining between them. Germline V gene data show CDR1 as LGHDT and CDR2 as YNNKEL (reference sequence). The CDR3 loop is CASSQGSGYTF. The CDR3 DNA sequence: TGTGCCAGCAGCCAAGGGTCTGGCTACACCTTC.

The rearrangement joins TRBV25-1 to TRBJ2-3; 8 nucleotides line up with TRBD2. The junction had 5 bases not matched to a gene; V was cut back by 1 base and J by 5 bases. The germline V gene has CDR1 MGHDK and CDR2 SYGVNS. CDR3 size: 15 residues. CDR3 bases: TGTGCCAGCAGTGAATCTGGGACTAGTCGAGATACGCAGTATTTT. It is translated as CASSESGTSRDTQYF.

The V call is TRBV7-6, the J call TRBJ2-1; 12 positions agree with TRBD1. CDR1 SGHVS and CDR2 FNYEAQ come from the germline V gene. V trimming: 3 bases; J trimming: 4 bases; junction bases outside the gene matches: 4. The CDR3 length is 16 residues. The CDR3 coding sequence is TGTGCCAGCAGCTTCCAGGGACAGGGGGCGTACAATGAGCAGTTCTTC. Amino acids: CASSFQGQGAYNEQFF.

This clone turned up a few times. The chain has TRBV6-4 and TRBJ2-2; D not resolved. Deletions cut 0 bases from V and 2 bases from J, with 4 bases between. There are 14 residues in the CDR3. Germline loops: CDR1 MRHNA, CDR2 SNTAGT. CDR3 region: CASSDSSNTGELFF. DNA for the CDR3: TGTGCCAGCAGTGACTCGAGCAACACCGGGGAGCTGTTTTTT.

The genes are TRBV7-3 and TRBJ2-3; D may be TRBD1 (6 bases). V lost 5 bases and J 4 bases, leaving 16 bases between the germline ends. CDR1 is SGHTA and CDR2 is FQGTGA in the germline V gene. The CDR3 totals 15 residues. The CDR3 spells CASSPQGAFPDTQYF. The CDR3 DNA follows: TGTGCCAGCAGCCCACAGGGTGCCTTCCCAGATACGCAGTATTTT.

This clone has just a few counts. The chain links TRBV27 to TRBJ2-1; perhaps TRBD2 as D (6 bases). The CDR3 has 15 residues. Germline V gene sequence: CDR1 MNHEY, CDR2 SMNVEV (reference sequence). V was pared by 2 bases and J by 6 bases, with 14 bases between. Here the CDR3 DNA reads TGTGCCAGCAGTTTAGCGACTAGGTCGGGCAATGAGCAGTTCTTC. It encodes CASSLATRSGNEQFF.

This clone was observed once. The chain carries TRBV5-1 and TRBJ1-2, with 8 bases that match TRBD1. Losses at the gene ends were 5 bases for V and 4 bases for J; bases not matched to a gene: 10. The V gene's germline CDR1 is SGHRS and CDR2 YFSETQ. The length of the CDR3 is 15 residues. This CDR3 is CASRIGQGGFYGYTF. In DNA, the CDR3 is TGCGCCAGCAGAATAGGACAGGGAGGTTTCTATGGCTACACCTTC.

In this sample, this clone turned up a few times. The CDR3, as DNA: TGTGCCATAAGACAGGGGGCGGGCAATCAGCCCCAGCATTTT. Amino acids: CAIRQGAGNQPQHF. The chain uses TRBV2 and TRBJ1-5; 10 bases match TRBD1. The CDR3 is 14 residues long. The trim removed 10 bases at V and 2 bases at J, leaving 5 bases unmatched. Germline CDR1 and CDR2: SNHLY and FYNNEI.

The J gene is TRBJ1-6, the V gene TRBV2; the D is unclear. The CDR3 spans 13 residues. Germline V lookup: CDR1 SNHLY, CDR2 FYNNEI. Deletions cut 11 bases from V and 9 bases from J, with 17 bases between. This CDR3 reads CAGQTQPGSPLHF. The CDR3 coding sequence is TGTGCCGGCCAGACACAGCCAGGTTCACCCCTCCACTTT.

The chain has TRBV6-5 and TRBJ1-5; tentatively, D is TRBD1 (6 bases). Trimming stripped 5 bases from V and 5 bases from J, with 13 bases between. CDR1 is MNHEY and CDR2 is SVGAGI in the germline V gene. This CDR3 comprises 14 residues. Here the CDR3 reads CASSQAGGDQPQHF. CDR3 coding DNA: TGTGCCAGCAGTCAGGCGGGGGGCGATCAGCCCCAGCATTTT.

This chain links TRBV19 with TRBJ2-1, with D unresolved. V lost 4 bases to trimming and J lost 0 bases, with 10 bases between them. The germline V gene has CDR1 LNHDA and CDR2 SQIVND (reference sequence). The CDR3 length is 15 residues. The CDR3 spells CASSKEFSSYNEQFF. The CDR3 DNA reads as TGTGCCAGTAGTAAGGAGTTCAGCTCCTACAATGAGCAGTTCTTC.

The J gene is TRBJ1-1, the V gene TRBV5-4; D is perhaps TRBD1 (5 bases). V was trimmed by 4 bases and J by 10 bases, leaving 14 bases between them. This CDR3 is 12 amino acids long. The V gene's germline CDR1 is SGHNT and CDR2 YYREEE (reference sequence). DNA of the CDR3: TGTGCCAGCAGCCAAGGGGCAGGGCCAGCTTTCTTT. Encoded protein: CASSQGAGPAFF.

This clone was found a few times. V usage is TRBV28 and J usage is TRBJ1-1; D is unclear. Germline CDR1 reads MDHEN; CDR2 reads SYDVKM. The CDR3 has 15 residues. V was trimmed by 7 bases and J by 0 bases, leaving 15 bases between them. This CDR3 reads CASIWSDLLNTEAFF. DNA of the CDR3: TGTGCCAGCATTTGGAGCGACCTTCTGAACACTGAAGCTTTCTTT.

This clone was recorded only once. V and J are TRBV6-2 or TRBV6-3 and TRBJ2-2; D is possibly TRBD1 (6 bases). The length of the CDR3 is 17 residues. Germline CDR1 MNHEY, CDR2 SVGEGT. The germline V and J ends were trimmed by 0 bases and 2 bases, with 13 bases remaining between them. CDR3 nucleotide sequence: TGTGCCAGCAGTTACTCCCGGGACAAAGCTAACACCGGGGAGCTGTTTTTT. Translation: CASSYSRDKANTGELFF.

In its sample, this clone was seen once. The chain links TRBV5-1 to TRBJ2-7; 11 nucleotides align to TRBD2. Germline V gene sequence: CDR1 SGHRS, CDR2 YFSETQ. The CDR3 is made up of 16 amino acids. J gave up 3 bases and V 0 bases, and 5 bases lay outside the gene matches. CDR3 sequence (DNA): TGCGCCAGCAGCTTGGGGGCTAGCGGGAGGTTCTACGAGCAGTACTTC. Protein product: CASSLGASGRFYEQYF.

This clone has only a few counts. The genes are TRBV7-2 and TRBJ1-2; D is undetermined. The germline gives CDR1 SGHTA, CDR2 FQGNSA. Trimming pared 3 bases from V and 7 bases from J, leaving 12 bases between. CDR3 size: 13 residues. The CDR3 bases are TGTGCCAGCAGCTTTCCGGGCGCCCTTGGCTACACCTTC. Its protein is CASSFPGALGYTF.

The table lists this clone with a few counts. The chain combines TRBV25-1 with TRBJ1-4; D unresolved. V was cut by 2 bases and J by 8 bases, with 12 bases left in between. The CDR3 is 14 amino acids. Per the germline V gene, CDR1 is MGHDK and CDR2 is SYGVNS. CDR3: CASSEASNREKLFF. CDR3 nucleotide sequence: TGTGCCAGCAGTGAAGCGTCCAATAGGGAAAAACTGTTTTTT.

The gene calls are TRBV6-6 and TRBJ1-2; D is unresolved. The CDR3 sequence is 12 residues long. Deletions cut 4 bases from V and 8 bases from J, with 11 bases between. Looked up from germline, CDR1 is MNHNY and CDR2 is SVGAGI (reference sequence). CDR3 amino acids: CASSLGGKGYTF. The CDR3 bases are TGTGCCAGCAGTTTAGGTGGGAAGGGCTACACCTTC.

A single count supports this clone. The same CDR3 also results from other DNA sequences found in this sample. The V and J genes are TRBV19 and TRBJ2-3; 8 bases line up with TRBD1. The CDR3 covers 15 residues. Germline V CDR1 and CDR2: LNHDA, SQIVND (reference sequence). Trimming at V came to 6 bases and at J to 0 bases, leaving 5 bases not matched to a gene. As DNA, the CDR3 is TGTGCCAGTAGCGGGACAGGAATTAGCACAGATACGCAGTATTTT. Protein: CASSGTGISTDTQYF.

The V call is TRBV6-5, the J call TRBJ1-1; no definite D call. Germline CDR1 MNHEY, CDR2 SVGAGI. The CDR3 totals 14 residues. Trimming took off 5 bases at V and 2 bases at J, with 12 bases between the two ends. Here the CDR3 reads CASSPHYSNTEAFF. In DNA, the CDR3 is TGTGCCAGCAGTCCCCATTACAGTAACACTGAAGCTTTCTTT.

This sequence joins TRBV7-6 and TRBJ2-2; 7 nucleotides agree with TRBD2. J lost 2 bases, V lost 8 bases, and 11 bases had no gene match. The CDR3 totals 16 residues. CDR1 is SGHVS, CDR2 FNYEAQ, per germline. CDR3 in amino acids: CASARWGGGNTGELFF. CDR3 nucleotide sequence: TGTGCCAGCGCGAGGTGGGGCGGGGGAAACACCGGGGAGCTGTTTTTT.

The chain joins TRBV6-6 to TRBJ2-5, with a tentative D call TRBD2 (5 bases). V gave up 5 bases and J gave up 4 bases, with 23 bases separating them. There are 17 residues in the CDR3. Germline V gene lookup returns CDR1 MNHNY and CDR2 SVGAGI (reference sequence). CDR3 protein: CASSPGGSRKKRETQYF. In DNA form, the CDR3 reads TGTGCCAGCAGTCCCGGCGGGTCCAGGAAAAAAAGAGAGACCCAGTACTTC.

J is TRBJ1-2 and V is TRBV15; 7 bases match TRBD1. The CDR3 runs to 16 residues. The germline CDR1 and CDR2 sequences are LNHNV and YYDKDF (reference sequence). V gave up 5 bases and J gave up 6 bases; unmatched junction bases: 15. The CDR3 nucleotides read TGTGCCACCAGCGGATCGGAAGACAGGGCGATCGATGGCTACACCTTC. This translates into CATSGSEDRAIDGYTF.

This chain connects TRBV11-2 to TRBJ2-5, with D possibly TRBD2 on 6 matching bases. The CDR3 length is 13 residues. Germline V gene data show CDR1 as SGHAT and CDR2 as FQNNGV. The germline V and J ends were trimmed by 2 bases and 4 bases, with 8 bases remaining between them. The CDR3 DNA reads TGTGCCAGCAGCTTACTGGGAGGAGAGACCCAGTACTTC. Protein: CASSLLGGETQYF. The full variable domain, completed using reference TRBV11-2 and TRBJ2-5, is EAGVAQSPRYKIIEKRQSVAFWCNPISGHATLYWYQQILGQGPKLLIQFQNNGVVDDSQLPKDRFSAERLKGVDSTLKIQPAKLEDSAVYLCASSLLGGETQYFGPGTRLLVL.

This rearrangement joins TRBV5-1 to TRBJ2-1, with 12 positions matching TRBD2. CDR3 length: 16 residues. Per the germline V gene, CDR1 is SGHRS and CDR2 is YFSETQ. Losses at the gene ends were 4 bases for V and 8 bases for J; bases not matched to a gene: 10. CDR3 nucleotides: TGCGCCAGCAGCCGGACACTAGCGGGAGGTGTAGATGAGCAGTTCTTC. Protein: CASSRTLAGGVDEQFF.

V usage is TRBV10-3 and J usage is TRBJ1-1; the D is unclear. This CDR3 comprises 11 residues. Deletions cut 6 bases from V and 1 base from J, with 3 bases between. Germline-derived CDR1 and CDR2 are ENHRY and SYGVKD. The CDR3 spells CAISENTEAFF. As DNA, the CDR3 is TGTGCCATCAGCGAGAACACTGAAGCTTTCTTT.

The rearrangement uses TRBV30 and TRBJ2-3, with 9 bases identical to TRBD2. V shed 4 bases and J 2 bases; nucleotides not matched to a gene: 4. CDR3 length: 14 residues. Germline V lookup: CDR1 GTSNPN, CDR2 SVGIG (reference sequence). CDR3 in amino acids: CAWNLAGPTDTQYF. As DNA, the CDR3 is TGTGCCTGGAACCTAGCGGGGCCCACAGATACGCAGTATTTT. Together with reference TRBV30 and TRBJ2-3, the CDR3 gives the full variable domain: SQTIHQWPATLVQPVGSPLSLECTVEGTSNPNLYWYRQAAGRGLQLLFYSVGIGQISSEVPQNLSASRPQDRQFILSSKKLLLSDSGFYLCAWNLAGPTDTQYFGPGTRLTVL.

This clone was found once. This chain joins TRBV9 and TRBJ2-7; possibly TRBD1 for D (6 bases). The CDR3 contains 12 residues. Trimming cost V 4 bases and J 5 bases, with 10 bases left between them. Germline V CDR1 and CDR2: SGDLS, YYNGEE. CDR3 DNA: TGTGCCAGCAGCCCCCGGGACAACGAGCAGTACTTC. Residues: CASSPRDNEQYF.